Many counts were recorded for the clone carrying this T cell receptor beta chain. What it binds is unknown. This entry belongs to a study of CD8 T cells in ankylosing spondylitis. General study findings and limits: In the blood and synovial fluid of reactive arthritis, some motif variants had been previously reported. Clones linked to the disease showed a CD8+ phenotype. They occurred at relatively low frequencies in peripheral blood. Reports say disease-linked clones showed up significantly more in matched ankylosing spondylitis synovial fluid. Typical of ankylosing spondylitis blood, it appeared, was a TCR beta motif of fewer than ten highly homologous variants.

Libraries of TCR beta came from quantitative 5'-RACE with molecular barcodes. MiXCR, run by TCRdb on the 5' RACE reads, gives a single entry per CDR3 protein. The sample has about 800,000 distinct CDR3 sequences, approximately 12% seen once. The CDR3 is 16 amino acids. The V gene end was trimmed by 4 bases and the J gene end by 3 bases; junction bases not matched to a gene: 5. From germline, CDR1 is MNHNS and CDR2 SASEGT. The clonotype originates from a male donor with ankylosing spondylitis. This chain links TRBV6-1 with TRBJ2-7; 14 nucleotides line up with TRBD2. Sequencing was carried out using blood, either unsorted or a sorted T cell fraction (not recorded which). The CDR3 reads CASSGPGTSGSYEQYF. The CDR3 DNA follows: TGTGCCAGCAGTGGACCCGGGACTAGCGGGAGCTACGAGCAGTACTTC.